This T cell receptor beta chain was sequenced for a study of cytomegalovirus exposure and HLA in healthy donors. Points from the study as a whole: Researchers catalogued around 150 TCR beta chains as cytomegalovirus-associated. Association of 16,951 TCR beta sequences with HLA alleles was found at 0.05 false discovery rate in a later analysis.

60 Vbeta and 13 Jbeta primers were used in PCR. Data came from immunoSEQ multiplex PCR; TCRdb stores just in-frame clones and leaves some out. The repertoire holds over 90,000 clones, with roughly three quarters as singletons. To note about this clone: Its target is unknown.

Healthy bone marrow donors made up the cohort. Germline values: CDR1 MNHEY, CDR2 SMNVEV (reference sequence). The CDR3 sequence is 16 residues long. Trimming at V came to 2 bases and at J to 2 bases, leaving 8 bases not matched to a gene. The clonotype originates from a woman aged 55 to 70 in good health and CMV-seropositive. The rearrangement uses TRBV27 and TRBJ2-7; 8 bases are shared with TRBD2. Sequenced sample: PBMCs. In DNA, the CDR3 is TGTGCCAGCAGTTTAGGGCCGGGAGGGGGGACCTACGAGCAGTACTTC. Its protein is CASSLGPGGGTYEQYF.